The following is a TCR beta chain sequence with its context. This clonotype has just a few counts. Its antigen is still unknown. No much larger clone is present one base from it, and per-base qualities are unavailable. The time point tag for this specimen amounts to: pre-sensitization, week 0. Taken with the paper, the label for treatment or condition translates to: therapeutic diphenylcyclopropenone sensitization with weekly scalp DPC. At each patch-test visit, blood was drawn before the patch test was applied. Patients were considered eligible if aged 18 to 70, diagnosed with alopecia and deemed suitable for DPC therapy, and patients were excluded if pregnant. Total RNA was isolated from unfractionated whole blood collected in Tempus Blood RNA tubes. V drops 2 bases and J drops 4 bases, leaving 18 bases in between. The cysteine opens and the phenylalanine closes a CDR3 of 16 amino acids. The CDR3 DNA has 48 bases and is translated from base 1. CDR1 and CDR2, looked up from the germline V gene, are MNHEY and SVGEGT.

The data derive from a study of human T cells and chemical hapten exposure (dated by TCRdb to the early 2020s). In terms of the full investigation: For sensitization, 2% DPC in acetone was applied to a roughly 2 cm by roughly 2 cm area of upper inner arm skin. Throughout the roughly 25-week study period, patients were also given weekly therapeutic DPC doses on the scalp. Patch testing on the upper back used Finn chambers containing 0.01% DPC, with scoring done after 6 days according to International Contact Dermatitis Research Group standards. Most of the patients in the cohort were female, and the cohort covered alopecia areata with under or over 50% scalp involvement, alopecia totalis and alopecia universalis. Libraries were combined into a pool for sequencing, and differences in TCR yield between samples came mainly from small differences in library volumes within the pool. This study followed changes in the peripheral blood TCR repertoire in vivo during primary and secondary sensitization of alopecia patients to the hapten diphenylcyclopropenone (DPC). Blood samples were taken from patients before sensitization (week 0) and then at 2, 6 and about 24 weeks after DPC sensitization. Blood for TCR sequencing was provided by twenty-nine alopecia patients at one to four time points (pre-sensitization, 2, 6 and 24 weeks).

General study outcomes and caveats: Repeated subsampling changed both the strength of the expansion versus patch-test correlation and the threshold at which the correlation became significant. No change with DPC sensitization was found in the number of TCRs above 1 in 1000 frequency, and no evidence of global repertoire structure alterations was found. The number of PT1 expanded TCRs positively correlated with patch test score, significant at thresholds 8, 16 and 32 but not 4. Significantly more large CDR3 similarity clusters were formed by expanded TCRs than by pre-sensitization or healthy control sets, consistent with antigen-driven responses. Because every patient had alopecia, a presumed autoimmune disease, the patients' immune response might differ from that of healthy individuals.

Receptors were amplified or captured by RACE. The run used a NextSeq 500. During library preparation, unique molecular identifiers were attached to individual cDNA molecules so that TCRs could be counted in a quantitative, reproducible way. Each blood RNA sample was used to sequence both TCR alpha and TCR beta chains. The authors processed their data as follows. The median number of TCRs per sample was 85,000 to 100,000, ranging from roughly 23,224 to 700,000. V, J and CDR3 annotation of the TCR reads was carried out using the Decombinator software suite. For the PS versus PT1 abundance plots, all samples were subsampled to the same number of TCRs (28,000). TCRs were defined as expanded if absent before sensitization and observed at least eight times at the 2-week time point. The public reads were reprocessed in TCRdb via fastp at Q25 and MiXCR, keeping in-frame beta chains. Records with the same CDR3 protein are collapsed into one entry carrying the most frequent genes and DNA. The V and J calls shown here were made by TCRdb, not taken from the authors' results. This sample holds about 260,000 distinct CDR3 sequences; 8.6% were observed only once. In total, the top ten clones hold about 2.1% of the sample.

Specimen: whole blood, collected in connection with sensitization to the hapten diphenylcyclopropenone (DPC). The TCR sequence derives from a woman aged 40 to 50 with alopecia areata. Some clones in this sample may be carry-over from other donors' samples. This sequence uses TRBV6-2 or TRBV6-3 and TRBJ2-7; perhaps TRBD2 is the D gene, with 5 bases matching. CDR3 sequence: CASSYPRGLPLYEQYF. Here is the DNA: TGTGCCAGCAGTTACCCTCGGGGTCTCCCATTGTACGAGCAGTACTTC.